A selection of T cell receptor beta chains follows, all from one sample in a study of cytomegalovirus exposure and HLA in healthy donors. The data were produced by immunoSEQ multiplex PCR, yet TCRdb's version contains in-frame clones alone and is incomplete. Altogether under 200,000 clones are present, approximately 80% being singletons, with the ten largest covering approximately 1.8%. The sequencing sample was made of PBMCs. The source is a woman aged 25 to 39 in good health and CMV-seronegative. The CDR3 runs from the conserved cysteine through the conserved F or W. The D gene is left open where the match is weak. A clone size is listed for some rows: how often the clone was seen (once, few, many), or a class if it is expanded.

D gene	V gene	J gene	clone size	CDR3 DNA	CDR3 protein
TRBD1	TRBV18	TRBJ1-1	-	TGTGCCACGGGACAGGGGATGAACACTGAAGCTTTCTTT	CATGQGMNTEAFF
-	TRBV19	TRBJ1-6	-	TGTGCCAGTAGTATCCCTGGACTGGCCGGGACCCTCCACTTT	CASSIPGLAGTLHF
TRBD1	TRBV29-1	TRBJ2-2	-	TGCAGCGTAGGCCTCGGGACAGGGAACACCGGGGAGCTGTTTTTT	CSVGLGTGNTGELFF
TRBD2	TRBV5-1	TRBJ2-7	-	TGCGCCAGCGCACTCGGGACTAGCGGCTACGAGCAGTACTTC	CASALGTSGYEQYF
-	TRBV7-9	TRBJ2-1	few	TGTGCCAGCCTCCGCTCCTACAATGAGCAGTTCTTC	CASLRSYNEQFF
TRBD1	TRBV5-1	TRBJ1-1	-	TGCGCCAGCGCGACAGGGACCCTCAACACTGAAGCTTTCTTT	CASATGTLNTEAFF
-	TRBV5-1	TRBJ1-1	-	TGCGCCAGCAGCTTGAGGGCAGGGCAGAACACTGAAGCTTTCTTT	CASSLRAGQNTEAFF
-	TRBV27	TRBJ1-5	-	TGTGCCAGCAGTTTTTCCGGGGGGTATCAGCCCCAGCATTTT	CASSFSGGYQPQHF
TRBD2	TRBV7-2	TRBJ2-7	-	TGTGCCAGCAGCTCGGGACTAGCGGGCACCTACGAGCAGTACTTC	CASSSGLAGTYEQYF
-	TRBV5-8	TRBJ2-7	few	TGTGCCAGCGACCCGAGCTGGAGCTCCTACGAGCAGTACTTC	CASDPSWSSYEQYF
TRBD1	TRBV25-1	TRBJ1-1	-	TGTGCCAGCAGTGAATGGACAGGGACGAACACTGAAGCTTTCTTT	CASSEWTGTNTEAFF
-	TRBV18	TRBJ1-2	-	TGTGCCAGCTCACCATCCGGGGCTAACTATGGCTACACCTTC	CASSPSGANYGYTF
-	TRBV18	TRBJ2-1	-	TGTGCCAGCTCACCCCTTGCCGGGGGGCAGTTCTTC	CASSPLAGGQFF
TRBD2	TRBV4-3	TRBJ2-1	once	TGCGCCAGCAGCCGCAGCGTCCTTATAGCGGGAGACCACAATGAGCAGTTCTTC	CASSRSVLIAGDHNEQFF
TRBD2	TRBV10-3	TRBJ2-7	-	TGTGCCATCAGTGATTCGGCGGGAGCGGCCTACGAGCAGTACTTC	CAISDSAGAAYEQYF
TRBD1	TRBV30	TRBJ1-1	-	TGTGCCTGGAGTGTAGGGACAGTAGCCCCTGAAGCTTTCTTT	CAWSVGTVAPEAFF
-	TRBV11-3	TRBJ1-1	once	TGTGCCAGCAGCTTAGAACCCTCAACACGGGGTGAGGAGAACACTGAAGCTTTCTTT	CASSLEPSTRGEENTEAFF
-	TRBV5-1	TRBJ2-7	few	TGCGCCAGCAGCTTGGCTGGGCGCGAGCAGTACTTC	CASSLAGREQYF
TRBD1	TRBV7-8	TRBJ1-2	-	TGTGCCAGCAGCGGAGTCGGGACAGAATATGGCTACACCTTC	CASSGVGTEYGYTF
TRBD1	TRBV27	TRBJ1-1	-	TGTGCCAGCAGTTCAACAGGGGTCGGAAAGGGCACTGAAGCTTTCTTT	CASSSTGVGKGTEAFF
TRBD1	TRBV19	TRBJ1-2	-	TGTGCCAGTAGTGCAACGGGGACAGGGGGATTAAGCTATGGCTACACCTTC	CASSATGTGGLSYGYTF
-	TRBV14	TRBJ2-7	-	TGTGCCAGCAGCCCCTTGTACTTCCGGGGGAAACCCTCCTACGAGCAGTACTTC	CASSPLYFRGKPSYEQYF
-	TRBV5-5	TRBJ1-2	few	TGTGCCAGCAGCTTACAGGAGGGCTATGGCTACACCTTC	CASSLQEGYGYTF
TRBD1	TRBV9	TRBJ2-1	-	TGTGCCAGCAGCGTAGAGGGGACAGGGCGCTCCTACAATGAGCAGTTCTTC	CASSVEGTGRSYNEQFF
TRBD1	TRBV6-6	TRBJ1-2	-	TGTGCCAGCAGTAGGGACAGGCGATATGGCTACACCTTC	CASSRDRRYGYTF
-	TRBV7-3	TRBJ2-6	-	TGTGCCAGCAGCTTGGGGACATCCCATGGGGCCAACGTCCTGACTTTC	CASSLGTSHGANVLTF
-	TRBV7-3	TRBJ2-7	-	TGTGCCAGCAGCTTAACCCGCGAGATAAGCTCCTACGAGCAGTACTTC	CASSLTREISSYEQYF
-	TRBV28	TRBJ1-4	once	TGTGCCAGCAGTTTGGGCAGAACTAATGAAAAACTGTTTTTT	CASSLGRTNEKLFF
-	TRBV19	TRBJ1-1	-	TGTGCTAGCGGACGGGAGAACACTGAAGCTTTCTTT	CASGRENTEAFF
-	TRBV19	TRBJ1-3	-	TGTGCCAGTCGACTCCCCCGGGGGGCCATATATTTT	CASRLPRGAIYF
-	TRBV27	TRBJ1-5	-	TGTGCCAGCAGTTTAGTGCCAGGGTATAGCAATCAGCCCCAGCATTTT	CASSLVPGYSNQPQHF
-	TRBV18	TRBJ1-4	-	TGTGCCAGCTCACCCACAGGGCCTGCAACTAATGAAAAACTGTTTTTT	CASSPTGPATNEKLFF
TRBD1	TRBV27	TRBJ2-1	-	TGTGCCAGCAGTTTTTGGACAGGGCTCCACAATGAGCAGTTCTTC	CASSFWTGLHNEQFF
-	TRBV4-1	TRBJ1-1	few	TGCGCCAGCAGCCATCCCACCCGGGGGGCGGGTGCTTTCTTT	CASSHPTRGAGAFF
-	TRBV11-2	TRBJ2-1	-	TGTGCCAGCAGCTCCCGACCGGTCTGGGAGTCGGAGCAGTTCTTC	CASSSRPVWESEQFF
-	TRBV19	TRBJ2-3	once	TGTGCCAGCTCTGGACAGACAGATACGCAGTATTTT	CASSGQTDTQYF
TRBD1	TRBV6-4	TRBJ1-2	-	TGTGCCAGCAGTGAGGGGACAGGGGGCCCGAGGGCCTATGGCTACACCTTC	CASSEGTGGPRAYGYTF
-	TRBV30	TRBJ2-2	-	TGTGCCTGGAGGCGGGATTGGACCGGGGAGCTGTTTTTT	CAWRRDWTGELFF
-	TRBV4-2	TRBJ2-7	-	TGTGCCAGCAGCCACTTGAGGAGGGGAATCTACGAGCAGTACTTC	CASSHLRRGIYEQYF
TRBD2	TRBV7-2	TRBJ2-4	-	TGTGCCAGCAGCTCCGGGACTAGCGGGATAGCCAAAAACATTCAGTACTTC	CASSSGTSGIAKNIQYF
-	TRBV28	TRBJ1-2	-	TGTGCCAGCAGTTTAATCCGGGGGGGCCTCTATGGCTACACCTTC	CASSLIRGGLYGYTF
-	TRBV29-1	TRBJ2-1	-	TGCAGCGTTGGTGGGGCCCGCTACAATGAGCAGTTCTTC	CSVGGARYNEQFF
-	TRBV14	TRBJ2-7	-	TGTGCCAGCAGCCAAGAAGCAGGGTCCTTAACCTACGAGCAGTACTTC	CASSQEAGSLTYEQYF
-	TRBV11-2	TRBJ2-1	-	TGTGCCAGCAGCTTAGTGGGGAGCTCCTACAATGAGCAGTTCTTC	CASSLVGSSYNEQFF
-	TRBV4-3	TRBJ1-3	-	TGCGCCAGCAGCCAAGGCATGACAAGTTCTGGAAACACCATATATTTT	CASSQGMTSSGNTIYF
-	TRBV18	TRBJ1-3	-	TGTGCCAGCTCAGAGGCTGATTCCACTGGAAACACCATATATTTT	CASSEADSTGNTIYF
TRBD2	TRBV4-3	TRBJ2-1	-	TGCGCCAGCAGCCAACTGGGTAGCGGGGACCGAAATGAGCAGTTCTTC	CASSQLGSGDRNEQFF
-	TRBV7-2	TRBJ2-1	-	TGTGCCAGCAGCTTAGGCCGCGGGTTGTCGTACAATGAGCAGTTCTTC	CASSLGRGLSYNEQFF
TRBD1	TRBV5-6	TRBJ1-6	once	TGTGCCAGCAGCTCCACAGACAGGGATTTTTATAATTCACCCCTCCACTTT	CASSSTDRDFYNSPLHF
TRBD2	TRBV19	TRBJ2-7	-	TGTGCCAGTAGGGGTGAGCGGGGCTCGTCCTACGAGCAGTACTTC	CASRGERGSSYEQYF
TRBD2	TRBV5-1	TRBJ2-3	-	TGCGCCAGCAGCTGGGGACTAGCGGGAGAGCCCACTAGCACAGATACGCAGTATTTT	CASSWGLAGEPTSTDTQYF
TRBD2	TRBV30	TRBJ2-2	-	TGTGCCTGGAGTGTTAGCGGGTATGCCACCGGGGAGCTGTTTTTT	CAWSVSGYATGELFF
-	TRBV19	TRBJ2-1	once	TGTGCCAGTACCCTACCCCCTTTTACTGTGCAGTTCTTC	CASTLPPFTVQFF
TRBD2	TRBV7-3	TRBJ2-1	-	TGTGCCAGCAGCTTAAGGTCTAGCGGGCTATACAATGAGCAGTTCTTC	CASSLRSSGLYNEQFF
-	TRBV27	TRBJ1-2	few	TGTGCCAGCAGTTTCCGGGGGGCAGGAGGCTACACCTTC	CASSFRGAGGYTF
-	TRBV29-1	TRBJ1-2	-	TGCAGCGTTTTAGGGGGGGCGGAGGGCTACACCTTC	CSVLGGAEGYTF
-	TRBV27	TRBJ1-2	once	TGTGCCAGCAGTTTATTTGGAGGGAACCCTATAAGCTATGGCTACACCTTC	CASSLFGGNPISYGYTF
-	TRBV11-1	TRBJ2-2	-	TGTGCCAGCAGCTTATCAACCGGGGAGCTGTTTTTT	CASSLSTGELFF
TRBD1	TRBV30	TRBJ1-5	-	TGTGCCTGGAGTATATTGGGGACAGGGAATCAGCCCCAGCATTTT	CAWSILGTGNQPQHF
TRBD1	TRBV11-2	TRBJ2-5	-	TGTGCCAGCAGCTTAGGGTGGACAGGGCAAGAGACCCAGTACTTC	CASSLGWTGQETQYF